Presented here are 5 T cell receptor beta chains from one specimen sequenced in a study of blood T cell repertoires in COVID-19. Sequencing was performed with immunoSEQ multiplex PCR; in TCRdb, only in-frame clones are kept and a portion is missing. Of about 210,000 clones in the sample, around 84% are singletons; the top ten hold under 12%. The sequencing input was peripheral blood. The receptors shown here come from a woman aged 80 or over with COVID-19, enrolled during active disease.

The chain combines TRBV10-3 with TRBJ2-1, with 8 bases lining up with TRBD2. V dropped 5 bases and J dropped 3; count of bases not matched to a gene: 3. CDR1 is ENHRY, CDR2 SYGVKD, per germline. This CDR3 is built from 14 residues. CDR3 sequence reads: CAISQREIYNEQFF. Written as DNA, the CDR3 is TGTGCCATCAGTCAGCGGGAGATCTACAATGAGCAGTTCTTC.

The chain has TRBV6-5 and TRBJ1-2; no reliable D call. Germline CDR1 is MNHEY and CDR2 is SVGAGI. Trimming stripped 6 bases from V and 6 bases from J, with 17 bases between. This CDR3 is 14 amino acids long. CDR3 residues: CASSYREGSNGYTF. The CDR3 DNA follows: TGTGCCAGCAGCTACCGTGAGGGAAGTAATGGCTACACCTTC.

This clone has a handful of counts. V is TRBV7-3 and J is TRBJ1-1, with 12 positions matching TRBD1. Germline V gene lookup returns CDR1 SGHTA and CDR2 FQGTGA. The V gene end was trimmed by 1 base and the J gene end by 5 bases; junction bases not matched to a gene: 8. The CDR3 has 17 amino acids. The DNA of the CDR3 is TGTGCCAGCAGCTTAAATGGGGACAGGGGGCTGAGGACTGAAGCTTTCTTT. It translates to CASSLNGDRGLRTEAFF.

The genes are TRBV5-4 and TRBJ2-2, with a possible D match to TRBD1 (6 bases). V gave up 3 bases and J gave up 1 base, with 16 bases separating them. CDR3 length: 17 amino acids. CDR1 is SGHNT, CDR2 YYREEE, per germline (reference sequence). CDR3 sequence: CASSYNLGAWNTGELFF. CDR3 in DNA: TGTGCCAGCAGCTATAATTTGGGGGCTTGGAACACCGGGGAGCTGTTTTTT.

The chain links TRBV19 to TRBJ2-1; 7 nucleotides match TRBD1. V was clipped by 4 bases and J by 3 bases; unmatched bases: 6. From germline, CDR1 is LNHDA and CDR2 SQIVND (reference sequence). The CDR3 runs 15 residues. The CDR3 reads CASSRSGTVYNEQFF. For the CDR3, the DNA is TGTGCCAGTAGTAGATCCGGGACAGTCTACAATGAGCAGTTCTTC.